A single sample is the source of the 21 T cell receptor beta chains below, sequenced in a study of cytomegalovirus exposure and HLA in healthy donors (dated by TCRdb to 2017 to 2019). The library came from the immunoSEQ multiplex PCR assay. A mixture of 60 forward primers for TCR Vbeta segments and 13 reverse primers for TCR Jbeta segments was used in the multiplex PCR. TCRdb's version of the immuneACCESS table is confined to in-frame rearrangements and falls short of the full clone set. An unresolved V gene accounts for under half of the shortfall where checked; the remainder is of unknown origin. Recorded for this sample are 160,000 or so clones; around 81% of them occurred a single time. Clones ranked in the top ten supply 13% of the sample. Material: PBMCs. These receptors all come from a woman between 50 and 59 years old in good health and CMV-seronegative.

This CDR3 reads CASRGLAGAYNEQFF. CDR3 DNA sequence: TGTGCCAGCAGGGGACTAGCGGGGGCCTACAATGAGCAGTTCTTC. The chain joins TRBV2 to TRBJ2-1, with TRBD2 identical over 14 bases. The CDR3 has 15 residues. Germline V CDR1 and CDR2: SNHLY, FYNNEI. V was clipped by 6 bases and J by 2 bases; unmatched bases: 0.

The chain links TRBV6-1 to TRBJ2-7; tentative D call: TRBD1 (7 bases). The CDR3 totals 14 residues. V lost 8 bases to trimming and J lost 5 bases, with 19 bases between them. Germline-derived CDR1 and CDR2 are MNHNS and SASEGT. CDR3 protein: CASGRSGQINEQYF. As DNA, the CDR3 is TGTGCCAGCGGGAGGTCGGGACAGATCAACGAGCAGTACTTC.

V gene TRBV7-2 combines with J gene TRBJ2-2, with TRBD1 identical over 7 bases. V lost 4 bases and J lost 3; bases outside the gene matches: 14. Germline CDR1 SGHTA, CDR2 FQGNSA. The CDR3 length is 18 residues. In nucleotides, the CDR3 is TGTGCCAGCAGCTCAGGGTCCAACAGGGGTCCGTACACCGGGGAGCTGTTTTTT. Protein product: CASSSGSNRGPYTGELFF.

This chain joins TRBV9 and TRBJ1-1; possibly TRBD1 for D (6 bases). The CDR3 consists of 13 residues. Trimming left V 3 bases short and J 1 base short, with 7 bases between. Germline V gives CDR1 SGDLS, CDR2 YYNGEE. CDR3 nucleotides: TGTGCCAGCAGCGAGGGACAGAACACTGAAGCTTTCTTT. Amino acids: CASSEGQNTEAFF.

This chain joins TRBV28 and TRBJ1-2, with D possibly being TRBD1 (5 bases). The germline V gene encodes CDR1 MDHEN and CDR2 SYDVKM. V was pared by 6 bases and J by 2 bases, with 10 bases between. This CDR3 has 13 residues. The CDR3 loop is CASSLQENYGYTF. CDR3 nucleotide sequence: TGTGCCAGCAGCCTACAGGAGAACTATGGCTACACCTTC.

The chain is built from TRBV6-1 and TRBJ2-7, with 10 positions matching TRBD2. The CDR3 contains 15 residues. Per the germline V gene, CDR1 is MNHNS and CDR2 is SASEGT. V gave up 8 bases and J gave up 2 bases; unmatched junction bases: 9. This CDR3 reads CASSGGLAETYEQYF. The CDR3 DNA follows: TGTGCCAGCTCCGGCGGACTAGCGGAGACCTACGAGCAGTACTTC.

The chain employs TRBV13 and TRBJ2-1; 11 nucleotides line up with TRBD2. The CDR3 runs 20 residues. Germline CDR1 reads PRHDT; CDR2 reads FYEKMQ (reference sequence). J lost 0 bases, V lost 4 bases, and 14 bases had no gene match. The DNA of the CDR3 is TGTGCCAGCAGCTCCCTAACTAGCGGGAGTAAACCAAGCTCCTACAATGAGCAGTTCTTC. It translates to CASSSLTSGSKPSSYNEQFF.

CDR3 region: CASSLLEPGTYEQYF. The CDR3, as DNA: TGTGCCAGCAGTTTACTTGAGCCAGGAACCTACGAGCAGTACTTC. The chain combines TRBV28 with TRBJ2-7; D gene ambiguous. CDR3 length: 15 residues. The V end lost 2 bases, the J end lost 2 bases, and 13 bases lay between the germline ends. CDR1 is MDHEN, CDR2 SYDVKM, per germline.

This rearrangement joins TRBV9 to TRBJ1-2; D is undetermined. The V end lost 4 bases, the J end lost 3 bases, and 16 bases lay between the germline ends. Germline V lookup: CDR1 SGDLS, CDR2 YYNGEE. The CDR3 consists of 15 residues. CDR3 in amino acids: CASSPVSRGDYGYTF. The CDR3 DNA follows: TGTGCCAGCAGCCCCGTGAGCAGAGGTGACTATGGCTACACCTTC.

This chain uses TRBV6-1 with TRBJ2-3, with TRBD2 identical over 7 bases. After removal of 2 bases from V and 4 bases from J, the junction contained 9 bases not matched to a gene. This CDR3 has 16 amino acids. Germline V gives CDR1 MNHNS, CDR2 SASEGT. CDR3 sequence (DNA): TGTGCCAGCAGTGAATTGCGGGGGTTCCATCCAGATACGCAGTATTTT. Residues: CASSELRGFHPDTQYF.

The rearrangement uses TRBV6-6 and TRBJ1-5; 8 nucleotides agree with TRBD1. The CDR3 totals 15 residues. Germline V gives CDR1 MNHNY, CDR2 SVGAGI (reference sequence). Trimming at V came to 7 bases and at J to 3 bases, leaving 8 bases not matched to a gene. CDR3 bases: TGTGCCAGCACCCCCAGGGGGCGCGTCAATCAGCCCCAGCATTTT. Amino acids: CASTPRGRVNQPQHF.

The chain links TRBV18 to TRBJ2-1, with 8 bases identical to TRBD2. Trimming cost V 2 bases and J 4 bases; bases outside gene matches: 10. This CDR3 contains 17 residues. The germline gives CDR1 KGHSH, CDR2 LQKENI. The CDR3 region is CASSPNSLAGAYNEQFF. In DNA form, the CDR3 reads TGTGCCAGCTCACCAAATTCCCTAGCGGGTGCTTACAATGAGCAGTTCTTC.

CDR3 amino acids: CSARGGGTQYF. The CDR3 DNA reads as TGCAGTGCCCGAGGGGGTGGGACCCAGTACTTC. This chain links TRBV20-1 with TRBJ2-5; weak D call: TRBD1 (6 bases). V gave up 6 bases and J gave up 7 bases, with 12 bases separating them. CDR3 length: 11 residues. Germline values: CDR1 DFQATT, CDR2 SNEGSKA (reference sequence).

The V call is TRBV18, the J call TRBJ1-5; TRBD1 aligns across 9 bases. Germline V gene sequence: CDR1 KGHSH, CDR2 LQKENI. This CDR3 spans 16 amino acids. V gave up 1 base and J gave up 1 base; unmatched junction bases: 2. DNA of the CDR3: TGTGCCAGCTCACCACGACAGGGGGGAAGCAATCAGCCCCAGCATTTT. It yields the protein CASSPRQGGSNQPQHF.

V and J are TRBV7-8 and TRBJ2-6, with D unresolved. Germline V gene sequence: CDR1 SGHVS, CDR2 FQNEAQ. V was trimmed by 7 bases and J by 4 bases, leaving 8 bases between them. CDR3 length equals 13 residues. The CDR3 spells CASKFAGANVLTF. The CDR3 DNA is TGTGCCAGCAAATTTGCGGGGGCCAACGTCCTGACTTTC.

The gene calls are TRBV19 and TRBJ2-2, with D perhaps matching TRBD1 (6 bases). Germline V gene sequence: CDR1 LNHDA, CDR2 SQIVND (reference sequence). Trimming took 3 bases from V and 3 from J, leaving 17 bases between them. CDR3 length: 17 residues. The CDR3 sequence is CASSIISSDRYTGELFF. As DNA, the CDR3 is TGTGCCAGTAGTATTATCTCCTCGGACAGATACACCGGGGAGCTGTTTTTT. The full variable domain, in which reference TRBV19 and TRBJ2-2 provide the parts outside the CDR3, is DGGITQSPKYLFRKEGQNVTLSCEQNLNHDAMYWYRQDPGQGLRLIYYSQIVNDFQKGDIAEGYSVSREKKESFPLTVTSAQKNPTAFYLCASSIISSDRYTGELFFGEGSRLTVL.

The rearrangement joins TRBV6-5 to TRBJ2-1; possibly TRBD2 for D (6 bases). Trimming shortened V by 0 bases and J by 0 bases, and 9 bases separated the two germline ends. Germline CDR1 MNHEY, CDR2 SVGAGI. The CDR3 is 16 residues long. Here the CDR3 DNA reads TGTGCCAGCAGTTACTCGGGGGGACTCTCCTACAATGAGCAGTTCTTC. Amino acids: CASSYSGGLSYNEQFF.

The chain carries TRBV11-2 and TRBJ1-2, with D perhaps TRBD1 (5 bases). Germline CDR1 SGHAT, CDR2 FQNNGV. V shed 1 base and J shed 4 bases, with 16 bases lying between them. This CDR3 is built from 16 residues. The CDR3 DNA reads TGTGCCAGCAGCTTAGGTGTGACAGCCCCTGGCTATGGCTACACCTTC. Amino acids: CASSLGVTAPGYGYTF.

This chain uses TRBV23-1 with TRBJ1-4; D is perhaps TRBD1 (6 bases). TRBV23-1 is labeled an ORF, and its function is uncertain. This CDR3 region has 16 residues. V gave up 0 bases and J gave up 3 bases, with 11 bases separating them. The CDR3 is CASSQSQTGANEKLFF. The CDR3 DNA reads TGCGCCAGCAGTCAATCCCAGACAGGAGCTAATGAAAAACTGTTTTTT.

V gene TRBV7-2 combines with J gene TRBJ1-5; D remains unclear. V lost 5 bases and J lost 4, with 9 bases in between. The CDR3 runs to 13 residues. Germline assignment: CDR1 SGHTA and CDR2 FQGNSA. The CDR3 is CASSPNGNQPQHF. The CDR3 DNA reads TGTGCCAGCAGCCCGAACGGGAATCAGCCCCAGCATTTT.

The rearrangement uses TRBV10-3 and TRBJ2-3, with 14 bases fitting TRBD2. This CDR3 comprises 18 residues. Germline CDR1 and CDR2: ENHRY and SYGVKD. V shed 3 bases and J 3 bases; nucleotides not matched to a gene: 8. In nucleotides, the CDR3 is TGTGCCATCAGTGACAACCAAGGACTAGCGGGGGGAACAGATACGCAGTATTTT. Amino acids: CAISDNQGLAGGTDTQYF.